A selection of T cell receptor beta chains follows, all from one sample in a study of shared clonotypes between healthy human individuals. Measured with immunoSEQ multiplex PCR; TCRdb has only the in-frame clones, and not every one. The sample has 2,500,000 or so clones, 92% seen once; the top ten hold around 0.35%. Sequenced input: naive CD4+ T cells from PBMCs. Receptor source: a young man in good health. Some clones in this sample may be carry-over from other donors' samples. Both conserved end residues are part of each CDR3. A D gene is named only where the DNA matches it firmly. Size is stated for part of the rows, as once, few or many counts, or as a class when the clone is expanded.

DNA: TGTGCCAGCAAAGGTGTCACCACGTCCGAGCAGTACTTC; CDR3: CASKGVTTSEQYF; V: TRBV28; size: .; J: TRBJ2-7; D: .
DNA: TGCGCCAGCAGCCTGACTAGCGGAACTTACGAGCAGTACTTC; CDR3: CASSLTSGTYEQYF; V: TRBV5-1; size: .; J: TRBJ2-7; D: TRBD2
DNA: TGTGCCAGCAGCCGCGACAGGTCAGAGACCCAGTACTTC; CDR3: CASSRDRSETQYF; V: TRBV11-1; size: .; J: TRBJ2-5; D: .
DNA: TGCAGCGTTGAAGGCGACTCGCTTTCCTACAATGAGCAGTTCTTC; CDR3: CSVEGDSLSYNEQFF; V: TRBV29-1; size: .; J: TRBJ2-1; D: .
DNA: TGTGCCAGCAGTGTACAGGGGGCGGCGGCTGGCTACACCTTC; CDR3: CASSVQGAAAGYTF; V: TRBV6-1; size: .; J: TRBJ1-2; D: TRBD1
DNA: TGCAGCGTTGGGGGCGGCCAATTCTACGAGCAGTACTTC; CDR3: CSVGGGQFYEQYF; V: TRBV29-1; size: .; J: TRBJ2-7; D: .
DNA: TGCGCCAGCACCCCGGGGGAGGGGGCCAAAAACATTCAGTACTTC; CDR3: CASTPGEGAKNIQYF; V: TRBV4-1; size: once; J: TRBJ2-4; D: TRBD2
DNA: TGTGCCAGCAGCTTGACTAACCCCCGGGGGCTAGCGGGAAACTTC; CDR3: CASSLTNPRGLAGNF; V: TRBV5-6; size: .; J: TRBJ2-7; D: TRBD2
DNA: TGCGCCAGCAGCTTTTCGGGGCCTGGGGCCAACGTCCTGACTTTC; CDR3: CASSFSGPGANVLTF; V: TRBV5-1; size: .; J: TRBJ2-6; D: .
DNA: TGTGCCAGCAGCTTGTTAGGACAAAGTAATTCACCCCTCCACTTT; CDR3: CASSLLGQSNSPLHF; V: TRBV7-9; size: .; J: TRBJ1-6; D: .
DNA: TGTGCCAGCACAGGACAGGGGGCCGGTTATGATACGCAGTATTTT; CDR3: CASTGQGAGYDTQYF; V: TRBV2; size: .; J: TRBJ2-3; D: TRBD1
DNA: TGTGCCAGCAGCAGTCTGGGCGGGTACTACGAGCAGTACTTC; CDR3: CASSSLGGYYEQYF; V: TRBV11-2; size: .; J: TRBJ2-7; D: .
DNA: TGTGCCAGCAGCTTAAGTTGGGGATCTGGGGCCAACGTCCTGACTTTC; CDR3: CASSLSWGSGANVLTF; V: TRBV7-3; size: .; J: TRBJ2-6; D: .
DNA: TGTTCGACCGAGCGGGAATTGAACACTGAAGCTTTCTTT; CDR3: CSTERELNTEAFF; V: TRBV2; size: few; J: TRBJ1-1; D: .
DNA: TGCGCCAGCAGCCTGACTGGACACTCCTACAATGAGCAGTTCTTC; CDR3: CASSLTGHSYNEQFF; V: TRBV4-1; size: .; J: TRBJ2-1; D: .
DNA: TGTGCCAGCAGTTTAGGGGGAGCGGCCTCCTACGAGCAGTACTTC; CDR3: CASSLGGAASYEQYF; V: TRBV28; size: .; J: TRBJ2-7; D: .
DNA: TGTGCCAGTAGCCCCTCGGTGGACAGGGGGCGCGGGCGCACTGAAGCTTTCTTT; CDR3: CASSPSVDRGRGRTEAFF; V: TRBV19; size: .; J: TRBJ1-1; D: TRBD1
DNA: TGTGCCAGCCATGACCAAAATTACAATGAGCAGTTCTTC; CDR3: CASHDQNYNEQFF; V: TRBV27; size: .; J: TRBJ2-1; D: .
DNA: TGTGCCAGCTCCCCGGGACTAGCCTTATACGAGCAGTACTTC; CDR3: CASSPGLALYEQYF; V: TRBV19; size: .; J: TRBJ2-7; D: TRBD2
DNA: TGCGCCAGCAGCCCGGTCGTGGCCGGGGAGCTGTTTTTT; CDR3: CASSPVVAGELFF; V: TRBV5-1; size: .; J: TRBJ2-2; D: .
DNA: TGTGCCAGCAGCTTAGAGGCGGGAGGCTACAATGAGCAGTTCTTC; CDR3: CASSLEAGGYNEQFF; V: TRBV11-2; size: .; J: TRBJ2-1; D: TRBD2
DNA: TGTGCCAGCTCACCACCCCCTGGATGGGGACCTGAAGCTTTCTTT; CDR3: CASSPPPGWGPEAFF; V: TRBV18; size: .; J: TRBJ1-1; D: .
DNA: TGTGCCAGCAGTGAAGCGCTTCCGGGACAGACATTCACAGATACGCAGTATTTT; CDR3: CASSEALPGQTFTDTQYF; V: TRBV2; size: .; J: TRBJ2-3; D: TRBD1
DNA: TGTGCCAGCAGCATCGGACAGGGGGCGGACGAAAAACTGTTTTTT; CDR3: CASSIGQGADEKLFF; V: TRBV7-9; size: .; J: TRBJ1-4; D: TRBD1
DNA: TGCAGCGTTTATTCTGGGGGGTCGAACACTGAAGCTTTCTTT; CDR3: CSVYSGGSNTEAFF; V: TRBV29-1; size: few; J: TRBJ1-1; D: .
DNA: TGTGCCTGGAGCCGGGACAGGGGGACTGAAGCTTTCTTT; CDR3: CAWSRDRGTEAFF; V: TRBV30; size: few; J: TRBJ1-1; D: TRBD1
DNA: TGCGCCAGCAGCATACTAGCGGGAGGGCGATACAATGAGCAGTTCTTC; CDR3: CASSILAGGRYNEQFF; V: TRBV5-1; size: .; J: TRBJ2-1; D: TRBD2
DNA: TGTGCCAGCAGCCCTGACAGGGCTGGAAACACCATATATTTT; CDR3: CASSPDRAGNTIYF; V: TRBV7-9; size: once; J: TRBJ1-3; D: TRBD1
DNA: TGTGCCAGCAGCGTAGATTCGGGAGGTGGAGAGACCCAGTACTTC; CDR3: CASSVDSGGGETQYF; V: TRBV9; size: .; J: TRBJ2-5; D: TRBD2
DNA: TGTGCCTGGAGTGTCGGCGGGAATGAAAAACTGTTTTTT; CDR3: CAWSVGGNEKLFF; V: TRBV30; size: few; J: TRBJ1-4; D: .
DNA: TGTGCCAGTAGTATAGGACAGGGGGCGATGGGGACTGAAGCTTTCTTT; CDR3: CASSIGQGAMGTEAFF; V: TRBV19; size: .; J: TRBJ1-1; D: TRBD1
DNA: TGCGCCAGCAGCCTCCGTGGCGGGAGGAGTGATACGCAGTATTTT; CDR3: CASSLRGGRSDTQYF; V: TRBV4-1; size: .; J: TRBJ2-3; D: TRBD2
DNA: TGTGCCATCAGTCCGGCTAGCGGGACTACAGATACGCAGTATTTT; CDR3: CAISPASGTTDTQYF; V: TRBV10-3; size: .; J: TRBJ2-3; D: TRBD2
DNA: TGTGCCAGCAGTTTAATTAGCGGGCCCCTGAGCTCCTACAATGAGCAGTTCTTC; CDR3: CASSLISGPLSSYNEQFF; V: TRBV28; size: once; J: TRBJ2-1; D: TRBD2
DNA: TGTGCCAGCAGTTCCTGGACGCACACAGATACGCAGTATTTT; CDR3: CASSSWTHTDTQYF; V: TRBV27; size: .; J: TRBJ2-3; D: .
DNA: TGTGCCAGCAGCGTAGCCACGGGGTCCTACAATGAGCAGTTCTTC; CDR3: CASSVATGSYNEQFF; V: TRBV9; size: once; J: TRBJ2-1; D: .
DNA: TGCGCCAGCAGCTATATAGCGGGAGTAGAGACCCAGTACTTC; CDR3: CASSYIAGVETQYF; V: TRBV5-1; size: .; J: TRBJ2-5; D: TRBD2
DNA: TGTGCCAGCAGTACCCGTGGGCCGAGCACAGATACGCAGTATTTT; CDR3: CASSTRGPSTDTQYF; V: TRBV6-1; size: .; J: TRBJ2-3; D: .
DNA: TGCGCCAGCAGCTTGGCGGGGGCCGGGACCGGGGAGCTGTTTTTT; CDR3: CASSLAGAGTGELFF; V: TRBV5-1; size: .; J: TRBJ2-2; D: .
DNA: TGTGCCAGCAGCTCGCCTAGCGGGAGGCGGGCAGATACGCAGTATTTT; CDR3: CASSSPSGRRADTQYF; V: TRBV5-4; size: once; J: TRBJ2-3; D: TRBD2
DNA: TGTGCCAGCAGTGTGGACCGCGGTCCCGGGGAGCTGTTTTTT; CDR3: CASSVDRGPGELFF; V: TRBV6-1; size: .; J: TRBJ2-2; D: .
DNA: TGTGCCAGCAGCTTTGGCAGGGGAACAGAGACCCAGTACTTC; CDR3: CASSFGRGTETQYF; V: TRBV7-2; size: .; J: TRBJ2-5; D: .
DNA: TGTGCCTGGAGTCCCGACAGAAATCAGCCCCAGCATTTT; CDR3: CAWSPDRNQPQHF; V: TRBV30; size: few; J: TRBJ1-5; D: .
DNA: TGTGCCAGCAGTGTCATAGTACTGGGCAGAACATCCTACGAGCAGTACTTC; CDR3: CASSVIVLGRTSYEQYF; V: TRBV6-1; size: .; J: TRBJ2-7; D: .
DNA: TGTGCCAGCAGTGATTGGGAACCCGGGGAGCAGTACTTC; CDR3: CASSDWEPGEQYF; V: TRBV25-1; size: .; J: TRBJ2-7; D: .
DNA: TGTGCCTGGGGTCGGGGGGGCACAGATACGCAGTATTTT; CDR3: CAWGRGGTDTQYF; V: TRBV30; size: .; J: TRBJ2-3; D: TRBD2
DNA: TGTGCCAGCAGTTACTCGCTAGCAATCGTCTACTTC; CDR3: CASSYSLAIVYF; V: TRBV6-6; size: .; J: TRBJ2-7; D: .
DNA: TGTGCCAGCACTCCCGGGACAGGTGATCGGGAGCAGTACTTC; CDR3: CASTPGTGDREQYF; V: TRBV28; size: .; J: TRBJ2-7; D: TRBD1
DNA: TGTGCCAGTAGTGTCGCTAACTCAGGGGTAACTTCCTACGAGCAGTACTTC; CDR3: CASSVANSGVTSYEQYF; V: TRBV19; size: .; J: TRBJ2-7; D: .
DNA: TGTGCCAGCGGCACAGGGACTAGCGGGAGTTGGAATGAGCAGTTCTTC; CDR3: CASGTGTSGSWNEQFF; V: TRBV25-1; size: .; J: TRBJ2-1; D: TRBD2
DNA: TGTGCCAGCTCACCACCGACGGGGCACCCCGCCGGGGAGCTGTTTTTT; CDR3: CASSPPTGHPAGELFF; V: TRBV18; size: .; J: TRBJ2-2; D: .
DNA: TGTGCCAGCAGTTCTGAAAGGACAGGTCCCCAAGAGACCCAGTACTTC; CDR3: CASSSERTGPQETQYF; V: TRBV6-5; size: once; J: TRBJ2-5; D: TRBD1